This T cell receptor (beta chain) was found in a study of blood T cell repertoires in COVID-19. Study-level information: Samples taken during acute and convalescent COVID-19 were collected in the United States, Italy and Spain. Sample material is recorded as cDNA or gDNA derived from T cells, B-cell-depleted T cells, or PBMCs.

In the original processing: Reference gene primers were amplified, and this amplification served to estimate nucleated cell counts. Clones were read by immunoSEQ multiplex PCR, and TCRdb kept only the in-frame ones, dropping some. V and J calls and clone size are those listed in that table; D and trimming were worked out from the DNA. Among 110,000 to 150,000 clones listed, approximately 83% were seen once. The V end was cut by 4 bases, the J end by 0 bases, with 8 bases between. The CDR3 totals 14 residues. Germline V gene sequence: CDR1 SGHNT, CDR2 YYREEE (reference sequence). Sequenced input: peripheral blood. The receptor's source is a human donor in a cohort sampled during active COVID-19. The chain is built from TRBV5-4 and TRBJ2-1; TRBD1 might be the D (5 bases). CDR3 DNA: TGTGCCAGCAGCCGAGACAGCTCCTACAATGAGCAGTTCTTC. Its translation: CASSRDSSYNEQFF.